Below, 10 T cell receptor beta chains from the same sample are listed, as sequenced in a study of cytomegalovirus exposure and HLA in healthy donors. Use of 60 Vbeta and 13 Jbeta primers characterized the PCR. Method: immunoSEQ multiplex PCR; TCRdb's copy keeps in-frame clones and lacks some. Of some 190,000 clones listed, roughly four fifths are singletons. The sequenced material came from PBMCs. These receptors all stem from a man aged 18 to 35 in good health and CMV-seronegative.

This chain joins TRBV27 and TRBJ2-7; 8 bases map to TRBD1. Germline CDR1 and CDR2: MNHEY and SMNVEV (reference sequence). This CDR3 has 13 amino acids. Trimming cost V 2 bases and J 7 bases; bases outside gene matches: 4. The CDR3 reads CASSLRTGKEQYF. DNA of the CDR3: TGTGCCAGCAGTTTACGGACAGGGAAAGAGCAGTACTTC.

This chain connects TRBV9 to TRBJ2-1; D possibly corresponds to TRBD2 (7 bases). Trimming cost V 4 bases and J 7 bases, with 27 bases left between them. Looked up from germline, CDR1 is SGDLS and CDR2 is YYNGEE. The CDR3 runs 18 residues. CDR3 sequence reads: CASSSRGGWAKMGNEQFF. CDR3 in DNA: TGTGCCAGCAGCTCTAGGGGGGGGTGGGCGAAAATGGGGAATGAGCAGTTCTTC.

The V and J genes are TRBV5-6 and TRBJ2-2; TRBD2 agrees at 11 bases. Germline V gene data show CDR1 as SGHDT and CDR2 as YYEEEE. This CDR3 is built from 16 residues. The V segment lost 4 bases and the J segment 5 bases; nucleotides outside the gene matches: 7. Written as DNA, the CDR3 is TGTGCCAGCAGCCGGACCGGGACTAGCGGAACCGGGGAGCTGTTTTTT. It yields the protein CASSRTGTSGTGELFF.

This clone was seen a handful of times. This rearrangement joins TRBV9 to TRBJ1-1; 9 bases are a match to TRBD1. Losses at the gene ends were 0 bases for V and 6 bases for J; bases not matched to a gene: 9. The germline V gene has CDR1 SGDLS and CDR2 YYNGEE. This CDR3 comprises 16 residues. The CDR3 nucleotides read TGTGCCAGCAGCGTAGAGGACAGGGGCCCTTTAGCTGAAGCTTTCTTT. This translates into CASSVEDRGPLAEAFF.

The chain carries TRBV18 and TRBJ1-5; D gene ambiguous. V lost 8 bases to trimming and J lost 0 bases, with 14 bases between them. This CDR3 has 15 amino acids. CDR1 KGHSH and CDR2 LQKENI come from the germline V gene. The CDR3 nucleotides are TGTGCCAGCACCGAGCAAGAATATAGCAATCAGCCCCAGCATTTT. This gives the protein CASTEQEYSNQPQHF.

J is TRBJ2-5 and V is TRBV5-6, with a tentative D call TRBD2 (6 bases). The CDR3 consists of 15 residues. Germline CDR1 is SGHDT and CDR2 is YYEEEE. V lost 3 bases to trimming and J lost 4 bases, with 16 bases between them. The CDR3 loop is CASSSRGIAAETQYF. Written as DNA, the CDR3 is TGTGCCAGCAGCTCGAGAGGAATAGCGGCAGAGACCCAGTACTTC.

This clone has only a few counts. The V call is TRBV4-1, the J call TRBJ1-3, with TRBD1 matching over 10 bases. Germline V lookup: CDR1 MGHRA, CDR2 YSYEKL. Trimming took 6 bases from V and 4 from J; bases not matched to a gene: 6. CDR3 length equals 15 residues. CDR3 in DNA: TGCGCCAGCAGTGACGACAGGGGGCTCGGAAACACCATATATTTT. It encodes CASSDDRGLGNTIYF.

This chain uses TRBV10-3 with TRBJ2-1; TRBD2 matches 10 bases. The CDR3 sequence is 16 residues long. Trimming took 10 bases from V and 0 from J; bases not matched to a gene: 9. Germline V lookup: CDR1 ENHRY, CDR2 SYGVKD. The CDR3 reads CATGLAGVTSYNEQFF. CDR3 DNA: TGTGCCACCGGCCTAGCGGGAGTCACCTCCTACAATGAGCAGTTCTTC.

V and J are TRBV2 and TRBJ2-5; 9 bases are a match to TRBD1. Germline CDR1 reads SNHLY; CDR2 reads FYNNEI. This CDR3 has 17 amino acids. The V segment lost 0 bases and the J segment 5 bases; nucleotides outside the gene matches: 10. The CDR3 DNA reads TGTGCCAGCAGTGAAGCACCTGGACAGGGGCATTCGGAGACCCAGTACTTC. This codes for CASSEAPGQGHSETQYF.

The chain is built from TRBV9 and TRBJ2-7; 11 positions match TRBD2. The CDR3 runs 15 residues. V lost 3 bases and J lost 9; bases outside the gene matches: 11. Germline V gene data show CDR1 as SGDLS and CDR2 as YYNGEE. The CDR3 nucleotides are TGTGCCAGCAGCGATTCCGGGACTAGCGGTAAAGGGCAGTACTTC. The encoded protein is CASSDSGTSGKGQYF.